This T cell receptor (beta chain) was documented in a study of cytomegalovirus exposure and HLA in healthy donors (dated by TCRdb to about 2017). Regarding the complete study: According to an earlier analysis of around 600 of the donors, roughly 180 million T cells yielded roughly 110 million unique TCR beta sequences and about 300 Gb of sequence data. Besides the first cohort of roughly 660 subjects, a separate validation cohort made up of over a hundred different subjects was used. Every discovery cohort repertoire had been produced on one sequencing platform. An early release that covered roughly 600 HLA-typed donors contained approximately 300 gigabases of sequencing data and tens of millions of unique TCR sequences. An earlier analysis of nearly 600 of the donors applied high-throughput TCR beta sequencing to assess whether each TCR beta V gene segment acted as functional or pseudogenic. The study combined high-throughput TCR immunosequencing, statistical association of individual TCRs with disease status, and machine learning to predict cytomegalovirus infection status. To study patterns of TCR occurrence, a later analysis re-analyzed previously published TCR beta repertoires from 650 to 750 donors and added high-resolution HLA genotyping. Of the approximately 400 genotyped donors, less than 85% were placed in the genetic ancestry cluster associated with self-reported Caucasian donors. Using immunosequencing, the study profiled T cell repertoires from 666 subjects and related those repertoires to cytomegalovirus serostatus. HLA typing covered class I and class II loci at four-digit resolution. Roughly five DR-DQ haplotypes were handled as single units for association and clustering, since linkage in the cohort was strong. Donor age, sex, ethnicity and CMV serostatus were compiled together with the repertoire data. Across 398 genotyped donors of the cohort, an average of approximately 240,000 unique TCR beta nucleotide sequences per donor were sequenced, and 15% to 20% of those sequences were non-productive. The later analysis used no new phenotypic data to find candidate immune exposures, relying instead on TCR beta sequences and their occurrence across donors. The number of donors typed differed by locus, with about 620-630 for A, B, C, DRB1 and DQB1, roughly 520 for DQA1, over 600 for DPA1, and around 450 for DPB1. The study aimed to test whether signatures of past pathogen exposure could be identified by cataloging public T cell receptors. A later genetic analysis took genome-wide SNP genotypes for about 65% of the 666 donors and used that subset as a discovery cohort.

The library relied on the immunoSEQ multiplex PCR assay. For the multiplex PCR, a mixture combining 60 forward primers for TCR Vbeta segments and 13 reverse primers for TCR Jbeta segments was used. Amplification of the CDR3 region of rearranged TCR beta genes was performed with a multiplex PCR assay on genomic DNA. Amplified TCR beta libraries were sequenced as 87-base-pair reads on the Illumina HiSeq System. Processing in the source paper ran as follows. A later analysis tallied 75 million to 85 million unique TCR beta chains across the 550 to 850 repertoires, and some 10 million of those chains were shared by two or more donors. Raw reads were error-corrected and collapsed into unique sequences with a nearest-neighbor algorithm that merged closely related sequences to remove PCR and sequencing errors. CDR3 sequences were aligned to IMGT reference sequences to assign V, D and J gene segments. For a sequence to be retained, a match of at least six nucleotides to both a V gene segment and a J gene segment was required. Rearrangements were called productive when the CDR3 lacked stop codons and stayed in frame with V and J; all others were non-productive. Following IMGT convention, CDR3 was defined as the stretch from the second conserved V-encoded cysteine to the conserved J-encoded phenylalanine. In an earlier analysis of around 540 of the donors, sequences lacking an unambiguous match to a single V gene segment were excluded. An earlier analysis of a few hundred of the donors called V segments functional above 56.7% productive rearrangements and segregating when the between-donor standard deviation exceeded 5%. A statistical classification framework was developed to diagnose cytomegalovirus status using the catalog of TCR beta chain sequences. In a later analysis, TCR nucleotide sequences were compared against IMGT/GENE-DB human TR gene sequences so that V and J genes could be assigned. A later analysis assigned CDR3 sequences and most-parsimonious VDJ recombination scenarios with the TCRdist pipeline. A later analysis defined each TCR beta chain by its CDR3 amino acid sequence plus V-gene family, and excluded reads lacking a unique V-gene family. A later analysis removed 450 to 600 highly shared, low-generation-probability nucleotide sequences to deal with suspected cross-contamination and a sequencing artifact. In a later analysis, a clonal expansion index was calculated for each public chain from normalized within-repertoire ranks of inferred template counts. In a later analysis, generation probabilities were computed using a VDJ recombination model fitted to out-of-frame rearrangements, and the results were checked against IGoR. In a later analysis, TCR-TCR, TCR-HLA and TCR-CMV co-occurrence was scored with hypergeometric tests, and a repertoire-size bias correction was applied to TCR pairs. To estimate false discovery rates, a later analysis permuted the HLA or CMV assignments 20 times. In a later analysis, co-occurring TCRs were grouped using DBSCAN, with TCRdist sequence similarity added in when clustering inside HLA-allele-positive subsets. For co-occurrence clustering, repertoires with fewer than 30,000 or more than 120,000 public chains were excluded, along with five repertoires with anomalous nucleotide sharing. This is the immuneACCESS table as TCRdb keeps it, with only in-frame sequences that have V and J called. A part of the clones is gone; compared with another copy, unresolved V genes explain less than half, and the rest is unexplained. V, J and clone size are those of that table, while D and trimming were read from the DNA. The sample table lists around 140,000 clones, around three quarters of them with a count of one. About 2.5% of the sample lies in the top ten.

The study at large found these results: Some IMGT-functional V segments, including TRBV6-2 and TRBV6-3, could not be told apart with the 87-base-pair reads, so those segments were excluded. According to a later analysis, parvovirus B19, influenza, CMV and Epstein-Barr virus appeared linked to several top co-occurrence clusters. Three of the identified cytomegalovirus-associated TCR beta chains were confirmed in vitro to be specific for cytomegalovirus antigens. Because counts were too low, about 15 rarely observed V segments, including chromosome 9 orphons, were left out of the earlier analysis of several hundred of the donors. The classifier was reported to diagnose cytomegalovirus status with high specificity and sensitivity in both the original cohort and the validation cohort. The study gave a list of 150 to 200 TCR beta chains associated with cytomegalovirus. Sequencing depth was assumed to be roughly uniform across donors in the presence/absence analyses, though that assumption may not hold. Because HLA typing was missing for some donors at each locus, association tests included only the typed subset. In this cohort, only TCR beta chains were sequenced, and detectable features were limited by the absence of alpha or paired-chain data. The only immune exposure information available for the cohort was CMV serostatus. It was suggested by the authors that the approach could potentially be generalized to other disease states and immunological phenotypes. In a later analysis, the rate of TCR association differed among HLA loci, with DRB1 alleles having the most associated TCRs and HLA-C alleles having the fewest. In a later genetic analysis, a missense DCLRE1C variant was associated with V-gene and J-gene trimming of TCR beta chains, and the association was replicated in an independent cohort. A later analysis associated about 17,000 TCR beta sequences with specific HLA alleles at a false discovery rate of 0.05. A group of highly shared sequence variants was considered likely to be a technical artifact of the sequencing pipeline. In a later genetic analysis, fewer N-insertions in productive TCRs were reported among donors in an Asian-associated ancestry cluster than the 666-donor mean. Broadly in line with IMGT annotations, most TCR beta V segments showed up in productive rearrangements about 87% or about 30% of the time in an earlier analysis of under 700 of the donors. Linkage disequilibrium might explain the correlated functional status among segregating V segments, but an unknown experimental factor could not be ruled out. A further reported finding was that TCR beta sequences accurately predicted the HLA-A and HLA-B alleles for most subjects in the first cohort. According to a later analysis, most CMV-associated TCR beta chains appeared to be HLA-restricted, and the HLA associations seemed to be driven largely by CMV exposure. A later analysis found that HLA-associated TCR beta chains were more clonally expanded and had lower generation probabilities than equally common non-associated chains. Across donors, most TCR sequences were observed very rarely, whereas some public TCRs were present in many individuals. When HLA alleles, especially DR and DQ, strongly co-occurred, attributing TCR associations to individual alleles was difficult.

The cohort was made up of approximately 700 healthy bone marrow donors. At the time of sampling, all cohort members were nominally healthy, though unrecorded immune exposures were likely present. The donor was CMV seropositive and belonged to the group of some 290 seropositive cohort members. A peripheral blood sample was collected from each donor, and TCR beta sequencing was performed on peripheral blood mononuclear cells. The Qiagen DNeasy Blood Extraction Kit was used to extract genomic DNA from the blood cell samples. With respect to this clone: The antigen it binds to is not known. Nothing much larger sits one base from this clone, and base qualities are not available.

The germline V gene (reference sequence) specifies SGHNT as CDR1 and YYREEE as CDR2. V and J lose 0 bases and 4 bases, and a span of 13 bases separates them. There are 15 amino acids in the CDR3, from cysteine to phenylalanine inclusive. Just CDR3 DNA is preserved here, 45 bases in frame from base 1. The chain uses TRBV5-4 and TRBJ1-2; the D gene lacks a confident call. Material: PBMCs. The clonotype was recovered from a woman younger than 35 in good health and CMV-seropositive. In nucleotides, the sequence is TGTGCCAGCAGCTTGGAATCACTCAGGCCCTATGGCTACACCTTC. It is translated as CASSLESLRPYGYTF.